The 27 T cell receptor beta chains below come from one sample, sequenced in a study of neoadjuvant nivolumab and ipilimumab in lung cancer. The protocol was immunoSEQ multiplex PCR, while the TCRdb copy is restricted to in-frame clones and leaves out a portion. The sample comprises about 3,800 clones, around nine tenths of which are singletons, and about 4.9% rests with the top ten. The sample was adjacent normal lung tissue, taken after neoadjuvant nivolumab, alone or with ipilimumab, at or shortly before surgery. These receptors were taken from an adult with non-small cell lung cancer.

CDR3 protein: CASSSSNTGELFF. CDR3 DNA sequence: TGTGCCAGCAGTTCGTCCAACACCGGGGAGCTGTTTTTT. V usage is TRBV28 and J usage is TRBJ2-2; D is undetermined. Deletions cut 4 bases from V and 2 bases from J, with 5 bases between. This CDR3 comprises 13 residues. Germline V gives CDR1 MDHEN, CDR2 SYDVKM.

The chain combines TRBV5-1 with TRBJ2-1, with 13 nucleotides matching TRBD2. The germline V gene encodes CDR1 SGHRS and CDR2 YFSETQ. This CDR3 is 16 amino acids long. With 3 bases clipped from V and 5 bases from J, the junction kept 5 bases outside the gene matches. CDR3 in DNA: TGCGCCAGCAGCTGGTCCGGGACTAGCGGGAACAATGAGCAGTTCTTC. This codes for CASSWSGTSGNNEQFF.

This chain joins TRBV28 and TRBJ1-5; a possible D gene is TRBD1 (5 bases). The germline gives CDR1 MDHEN, CDR2 SYDVKM. The V end lost 7 bases, the J end lost 6 bases, and 16 bases lay between the germline ends. The CDR3 length is 14 residues. For the CDR3, the DNA is TGTGCCAGCACCCTACACGGGGGAGGTCAGCCCCAGCATTTT. Protein product: CASTLHGGGQPQHF.

This clone was recorded only once. V gene TRBV5-1 combines with J gene TRBJ1-2; D remains ambiguous. The CDR3 sequence is 19 residues long. Germline V gives CDR1 SGHRS, CDR2 YFSETQ. Deletions cut 4 bases from V and 6 bases from J, with 31 bases between. CDR3 loop: CASSPSGLPSTLREDGYTF. DNA of the CDR3: TGCGCCAGCAGCCCATCCGGCCTTCCGTCTACTTTAAGGGAAGATGGCTACACCTTC. Full variable domain (outside the CDR3, taken from reference TRBV5-1 and TRBJ1-2): KAGVTQTPRYLIKTRGQQVTLSCSPISGHRSVSWYQQTPGQGLQFLFEYFSETQRNKGNFPGRFSGRQFSNSRSEMNVSTLELGDSALYLCASSPSGLPSTLREDGYTFGSGTRLTVV.

The chain employs TRBV29-1 and TRBJ2-5; D might be TRBD1 (5 bases). Trimming took 6 bases from V and 5 from J, leaving 19 bases between them. CDR3 size: 14 residues. Germline assignment: CDR1 SQVTM and CDR2 ANQGSEA. The CDR3 DNA follows: TGCAGCGTCAGTGGGGCAGGGAAGGGCGAGACCCAGTACTTC. Its translation is CSVSGAGKGETQYF.

This chain uses TRBV7-2 with TRBJ2-1; maybe TRBD1 (5 bases). The CDR3 consists of 11 residues. Trimming left V 5 bases short and J 15 bases short, with 14 bases between. Germline CDR1 and CDR2: SGHTA and FQGNSA. CDR3 residues: CASSPAQVRFF. The DNA for the CDR3 is TGTGCCAGCAGCCCCGCACAGGTGCGGTTCTTC.

The V call is TRBV5-1, the J call TRBJ1-3; 8 positions agree with TRBD1. Looked up from germline, CDR1 is SGHRS and CDR2 is YFSETQ. The V and J ends lost 4 bases and 3 bases, in that order; junction bases with no gene match: 6. CDR3 length: 15 amino acids. For the CDR3, the DNA is TGCGCCAGCAGCCCCAGGACAGGGCTTGGAAACACCATATATTTT. Protein product: CASSPRTGLGNTIYF.

V is TRBV11-2 and J is TRBJ2-7; D call uncertain. V lost 2 bases to trimming and J lost 5 bases, with 10 bases between them. The CDR3 runs to 13 residues. CDR1 and CDR2 (germline): SGHAT, FQNNGV. CDR3 sequence reads: CASSLRHWDEQYF. Here the CDR3 DNA reads TGTGCCAGCAGCTTAAGACATTGGGACGAGCAGTACTTC. Drawing the rest from reference TRBV11-2 and TRBJ2-7, the complete variable domain is EAGVAQSPRYKIIEKRQSVAFWCNPISGHATLYWYQQILGQGPKLLIQFQNNGVVDDSQLPKDRFSAERLKGVDSTLKIQPAKLEDSAVYLCASSLRHWDEQYFGPGTRLTVT.

V and J are TRBV18 and TRBJ2-2; D gene unclear. Germline CDR1 and CDR2: KGHSH and LQKENI. The CDR3 is 11 residues long. V was shortened by 6 bases and J by 5 bases, with 4 bases between the two germline ends. The CDR3 nucleotides read TGTGCCAGCTCGCCGACCGGGGAGCTGTTTTTT. As protein: CASSPTGELFF.

The V and J genes are TRBV5-5 and TRBJ2-7; possible D gene TRBD1, 7 bases. The CDR3 consists of 14 residues. Between the trimmed V and J ends, which lost 3 bases and 1 base, there was a span of 11 bases. CDR1 and CDR2 from the germline V gene are SGHKS and YYEKEE (reference sequence). CDR3 in DNA: TGTGCCAGCAGCTGGGGGGACAGTTCCTACGAGCAGTACTTC. This encodes CASSWGDSSYEQYF.

V usage is TRBV6-1 and J usage is TRBJ2-7; D is undetermined. Trimming removed 3 bases from V and 6 bases from J, with 12 bases in between. This CDR3 is built from 13 residues. Germline V CDR1 and CDR2: MNHNS, SASEGT. CDR3: CASSDVSNREQYF. The CDR3 nucleotides are TGTGCCAGCAGTGACGTTAGCAACCGCGAGCAGTACTTC.

This chain joins TRBV6-6 and TRBJ2-7; D call uncertain. Germline CDR1 MNHNY, CDR2 SVGAGI (reference sequence). The V end lost 3 bases, the J end lost 0 bases, and 6 bases lay between the germline ends. The CDR3 extends over 13 amino acids. The CDR3 DNA follows: TGTGCCAGCAGTTATCGGGCCTCCTACGAGCAGTACTTC. Protein product: CASSYRASYEQYF.

The chain has TRBV7-9 and TRBJ2-5; TRBD1 aligns across 7 bases. The V gene's germline CDR1 is SEHNR and CDR2 FQNEAQ (reference sequence). The trim removed 2 bases at V and 5 bases at J, leaving 8 bases unmatched. The CDR3 extends over 15 amino acids. DNA for the CDR3: TGTGCCAGCAGCTTAAGGACAGGAGGTACGGAGACCCAGTACTTC. Protein product: CASSLRTGGTETQYF.

The rearrangement uses TRBV20-1 and TRBJ2-1; possibly TRBD1 for D (5 bases). The CDR3 loop spans 11 amino acids. The V gene's germline CDR1 is DFQATT and CDR2 SNEGSKA (reference sequence). Trimming took off 6 bases at V and 8 bases at J, with 11 bases between the two ends. The CDR3 sequence: CSAWFRDEQFF. Here the CDR3 DNA reads TGCAGTGCCTGGTTCAGGGATGAGCAGTTCTTC.

The gene calls are TRBV18 and TRBJ2-3, with D unclear. V was clipped by 6 bases and J by 0 bases, with 10 bases between them. Germline CDR1 KGHSH, CDR2 LQKENI. The CDR3 sequence is 14 residues long. CDR3 sequence (DNA): TGTGCCAGCTCTCAAGTGACAAGCACAGATACGCAGTATTTT. It yields the protein CASSQVTSTDTQYF.

The chain employs TRBV19 and TRBJ2-7, with TRBD1 matching over 8 bases. V lost 5 bases to trimming and J lost 7 bases; unmatched junction nucleotides: 10. Per the germline V gene, CDR1 is LNHDA and CDR2 is SQIVND (reference sequence). CDR3 length: 14 residues. CDR3 bases: TGTGCCAGTAGTCCCCGGACAGGGAAAGGGGAGCAGTACTTC. This gives the protein CASSPRTGKGEQYF. Supplemented by reference TRBV19 and TRBJ2-7, the full variable domain reads DGGITQSPKYLFRKEGQNVTLSCEQNLNHDAMYWYRQDPGQGLRLIYYSQIVNDFQKGDIAEGYSVSREKKESFPLTVTSAQKNPTAFYLCASSPRTGKGEQYFGPGTRLTVT.

This clone has only one observation. The chain links TRBV18 to TRBJ1-1; D remains ambiguous. The CDR3 covers 13 residues. Germline V lookup: CDR1 KGHSH, CDR2 LQKENI. V dropped 3 bases and J dropped 3 bases, with 8 bases sitting between them. The CDR3 sequence is CASSPAGYTEAFF. The DNA of the CDR3 is TGTGCCAGCTCACCTGCAGGTTACACTGAAGCTTTCTTT.

The V and J genes are TRBV13 and TRBJ1-2; weak D call: TRBD1 (5 bases). V lost 5 bases and J 8 bases, leaving 15 bases between the germline ends. The CDR3 runs to 13 residues. CDR1 PRHDT and CDR2 FYEKMQ come from the germline V gene (reference sequence). In nucleotides, the CDR3 is TGTGCCAGCAGCGTCGGGACCCCCTGGGGCTACACCTTC. Its protein is CASSVGTPWGYTF.

V is TRBV7-2 and J is TRBJ1-1; weak D call: TRBD1 (5 bases). Germline-derived CDR1 and CDR2 are SGHTA and FQGNSA. With 5 bases removed from V and 7 bases from J, the gap between germline ends came to 20 bases. The CDR3 has 15 amino acids. Here the CDR3 DNA reads TGTGCCAGCAGCCCGATGGGGTCCGTGGGGCTTGAAGCTTTCTTT. Translating it yields CASSPMGSVGLEAFF. The full variable domain, in which reference TRBV7-2 and TRBJ1-1 provide the parts outside the CDR3, is GAGVSQSPSNKVTEKGKDVELRCDPISGHTALYWYRQSLGQGLEFLIYFQGNSAPDKSGLPSDRFSAERTGGSVSTLTIQRTQQEDSAVYLCASSPMGSVGLEAFFGQGTRLTVV.

The chain combines TRBV7-9 with TRBJ1-1; possibly TRBD1 for D (5 bases). CDR1 is SEHNR and CDR2 is FQNEAQ in the germline V gene (reference sequence). The CDR3 has 15 amino acids. V shed 5 bases and J shed 4 bases, with 17 bases lying between them. The CDR3 sequence: CASSRSQDTATEAFF. For the CDR3, the DNA is TGTGCCAGCAGCCGTTCACAGGATACAGCCACTGAAGCTTTCTTT.

J is TRBJ1-1 and V is TRBV10-3; D possibly corresponds to TRBD1 (6 bases). The length of the CDR3 is 13 residues. Trimming stripped 10 bases from V and 1 base from J, with 13 bases between. Germline-derived CDR1 and CDR2 are ENHRY and SYGVKD. The CDR3 nucleotides are TGTGCCAGCCAGGGACACACGAACACTGAAGCTTTCTTT. It codes for CASQGHTNTEAFF.

This chain connects TRBV5-6 to TRBJ2-1; D remains ambiguous. CDR1 SGHDT and CDR2 YYEEEE come from the germline V gene. With 4 bases removed from V and 1 base from J, the gap between germline ends came to 9 bases. The CDR3 length is 14 residues. The CDR3 here is CASSPGLSYNEQFF. CDR3 DNA sequence: TGTGCCAGCAGCCCTGGATTATCCTACAATGAGCAGTTCTTC.

V is TRBV25-1 and J is TRBJ2-7; no clear D gene. The CDR3 is 13 residues long. V lost 8 bases and J lost 0, with 11 bases in between. The germline V gene encodes CDR1 MGHDK and CDR2 SYGVNS. The CDR3 sequence: CASRNPFSYEQYF. CDR3 nucleotides: TGTGCCAGCCGCAACCCTTTCTCCTACGAGCAGTACTTC.

The gene calls are TRBV28 and TRBJ1-5, with TRBD1 matching over 8 bases. The CDR3 covers 16 residues. CDR1 is MDHEN and CDR2 is SYDVKM in the germline V gene. With V trimmed by 4 bases and J by 3 bases, 8 bases remained unmatched. Written as DNA, the CDR3 is TGTGCCAGCAGTTCCAGGACAGGGACCTTCAATCAGCCCCAGCATTTT. Amino acid sequence: CASSSRTGTFNQPQHF.

The chain carries TRBV27 and TRBJ2-3; D not resolved. CDR3 length equals 13 residues. Trimming cost V 0 bases and J 0 bases, with 1 base left between them. Germline CDR1 MNHEY, CDR2 SMNVEV (reference sequence). The CDR3 nucleotides are TGTGCCAGCAGTTTATCTAGCACAGATACGCAGTATTTT. Its translation is CASSLSSTDTQYF.

The rearrangement links TRBV18 to TRBJ1-1; D is perhaps TRBD1 (5 bases). This CDR3 has 11 amino acids. The V and J ends lost 8 bases and 10 bases respectively, with 14 bases between them. The germline gives CDR1 KGHSH, CDR2 LQKENI. CDR3 residues: CASAVEGRAFF. CDR3 in DNA: TGTGCCAGCGCAGTGGAGGGGCGAGCTTTCTTT.

This sequence joins TRBV7-9 and TRBJ2-7; 9 bases match TRBD1. The germline CDR1 and CDR2 sequences are SEHNR and FQNEAQ (reference sequence). V trimming: 8 bases; J trimming: 5 bases; junction bases outside the gene matches: 7. CDR3 length equals 13 residues. The CDR3 DNA sequence: TGTGCCAGCTCCACCGGGACAGGGAACGAGCAGTACTTC. This sequence encodes CASSTGTGNEQYF.